The TCR beta chain described here comes from a study of blood T cell repertoires in COVID-19. This clone was seen more than once but under ten times. CDR1 and CDR2 (germline): SGHRS, YFSETQ. Trimming took off 0 bases at V and 10 bases at J, with 10 bases between the two ends. This CDR3 is 12 amino acids long. Some clones are missing from TCRdb's copy, which holds only in-frame ones; the method was immunoSEQ multiplex PCR. Of 130,000 or so clones in the sample, about 87% were seen once. The chain links TRBV5-1 to TRBJ1-1, with D possibly matching TRBD1 (6 bases). The receptor was derived from a human donor with COVID-19, enrolled during active disease. The donor label of this sample is uncertain. Sequencing was done on a sample of peripheral blood. DNA for the CDR3: TGCGCCAGCAGCTTGGACAGGGCTGGAGCTTTCTTT. This codes for CASSLDRAGAFF.